This record looks at one T cell receptor beta chain sequence and its context. Its antigen is still unknown. This CDR3 region has 12 residues. The germline CDR1 and CDR2 sequences are SQVTM and ANQGSEA. The data were taken from a study of T cells expressing NK-cell markers. Study in general: Sorted CD3+CD56+NKG2C+, CD3+CD56+NKG2C- and CD3+CD56-NKG2C+ T cells provided the TCR beta repertoires.

As the method of synthesis, 5'RACE template switching with UMIs yielded TCR beta cDNA. TCRdb reprocessed the 5' RACE reads, keeping one entry per CDR3 protein, no DNA. The sample has some 450,000 distinct CDR3 sequences. General study points: Dominant NKG2C+ clonotypes were found to form about 1.0-7.5% of CD8+ T cells in over five donors.

This receptor was taken from a woman aged 18 to 75 in good health. This chain links TRBV29-1 with TRBJ2-1; TCRdb proposes TRBD2, but this gene call is untestable without DNA. Sequenced: blood T cells: a sorted CD56 or NKG2C T cell subset, CD4+ or CD8+ T cells, or bulk PBMC T cells (not recorded which). CDR3 sequence reads: CSVELGTSGEFF.